This TCR beta chain originates from a study of T cell responses to AZD1222 COVID-19 vaccine. This CDR3 comprises 14 residues. Trimming cost V 1 base and J 1 base, with 7 bases left between them. Germline CDR1 is MGHRA and CDR2 is YSYEKL. The assay was immunoSEQ multiplex PCR, and TCRdb's table has in-frame clones only and misses some. This table holds more than 150,000 clones, approximately 94% found once. This TCR was sampled from an adult who received the AZD1222 COVID-19 vaccine. The material was peripheral blood, obtained 28 days after the second AZD1222 dose. The J gene is TRBJ1-1, the V gene TRBV4-1; D remains unclear. CDR3 nucleotide sequence: TGCGCCAGCAGCCAAGTCCGCGAGAACACTGAAGCTTTCTTT. It encodes CASSQVRENTEAFF.